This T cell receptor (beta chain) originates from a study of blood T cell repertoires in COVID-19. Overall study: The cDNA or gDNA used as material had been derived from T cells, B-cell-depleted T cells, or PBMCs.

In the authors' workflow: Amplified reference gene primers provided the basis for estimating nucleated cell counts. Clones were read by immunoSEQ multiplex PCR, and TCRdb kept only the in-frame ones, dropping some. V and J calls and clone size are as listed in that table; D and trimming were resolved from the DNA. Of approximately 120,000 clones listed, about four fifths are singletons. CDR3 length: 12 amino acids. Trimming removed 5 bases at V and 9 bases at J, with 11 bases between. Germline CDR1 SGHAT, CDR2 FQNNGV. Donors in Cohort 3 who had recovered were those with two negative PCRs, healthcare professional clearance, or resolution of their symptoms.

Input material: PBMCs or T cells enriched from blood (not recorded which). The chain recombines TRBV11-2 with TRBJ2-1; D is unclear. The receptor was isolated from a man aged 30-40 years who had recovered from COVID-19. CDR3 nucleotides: TGTGCCAGCAGCCTACTTGTTTTTGAGCAGTTCTTC. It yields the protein CASSLLVFEQFF.